Listed here are 4 T cell receptor beta chains from one sample, sequenced in a study of radiotherapy plus CTLA-4 blockade in lung cancer. Measured with immunoSEQ multiplex PCR; TCRdb has only the in-frame clones, and not every one. The repertoire holds roughly 50,000 clones, roughly 80% seen once, with 3% to 4% in the top ten. This material consisted of peripheral blood, taken from a patient treated with radiotherapy plus ipilimumab. The receptors derive from a human donor with non-small cell lung cancer who had a partial response to radiotherapy plus ipilimumab.

Within the sample, this clone is medium-sized. The V call is TRBV6-5, the J call TRBJ2-5; 12 bases match TRBD2. This CDR3 has 16 amino acids. Germline CDR1 MNHEY, CDR2 SVGAGI. J lost 5 bases, V lost 4 bases, and 8 bases had no gene match. This CDR3 reads CASSSPTSGGRETQYF. The CDR3 nucleotides read TGTGCCAGCAGTTCACCGACTAGCGGGGGCCGGGAGACCCAGTACTTC.

This clone showed up just a few times. The gene calls are TRBV6-5 and TRBJ1-1; TRBD1 aligns across 7 bases. CDR3 length: 14 amino acids. CDR1 is MNHEY and CDR2 is SVGAGI in the germline V gene. J gave up 5 bases and V 6 bases, and 9 bases lay outside the gene matches. The CDR3 nucleotides are TGTGCCAGCAGACAAGGGGGCCTCACTACTGAAGCTTTCTTT. Its protein is CASRQGGLTTEAFF.

The rearrangement joins TRBV19 to TRBJ2-5; possibly TRBD2 for D (6 bases). The CDR3 is 14 residues long. Looked up from germline, CDR1 is LNHDA and CDR2 is SQIVND (reference sequence). Trimming left V 6 bases short and J 5 bases short, with 16 bases between. In DNA form, the CDR3 reads TGTGCCAGTAGCGGAGGGCCAGGCGGGGAGACCCAGTACTTC. The encoded protein is CASSGGPGGETQYF.

The gene calls are TRBV5-1 and TRBJ1-2; weak D call: TRBD1 (5 bases). Germline values: CDR1 SGHRS, CDR2 YFSETQ. The V gene lost 3 bases and the J gene lost 2 bases, with 14 bases spanning the gap. The CDR3 length is 15 residues. Written as DNA, the CDR3 is TGCGCCAGCAGCTCCAAGCCCCAGGGAAACTATGGCTACACCTTC. It is translated as CASSSKPQGNYGYTF.